The clone carrying this T cell receptor beta chain showed up many times. Its target is unknown. These data originate in a study of early T cells in non-severe SARS-CoV-2 infection. Via MiXCR, TCRdb re-called the 5' RACE reads, giving one row per CDR3 protein. Of about 66,000 distinct CDR3 sequences listed, approximately 9% were seen once; the top ten hold roughly 3.2%. There are 17 residues in the CDR3. V was cut by 2 bases and J by 0 bases, with 14 bases left in between. Study conclusions and caveats: Database matching using VDJdb favored anti-spike CD8 responses, with private and CD4 specificities left missing.

Sequences were obtained from whole blood. The rearrangement joins TRBV23-1 to TRBJ2-4; D possibly corresponds to TRBD1 (5 bases). TRBV23-1 carries the ORF label, with uncertain function. This receptor was identified in an adult who was a healthcare worker with PCR-confirmed SARS-CoV-2 infection or an uninfected control (not recorded which). CDR3 protein: CASSQPRQFLAKNIQYF. CDR3 nucleotides: TGCGCCAGCAGTCAACCCCGACAGTTCTTAGCCAAAAACATTCAGTACTTC.